These T cell receptor beta chains were read from a single sample in a study of T-cell reconstitution after alpha-beta-depleted transplantation in children. TCRdb reprocessed the PCR reads via MiXCR and lists one record per CDR3 protein. The sample lists about 500,000 distinct CDR3 sequences; approximately 30% were seen once. The material sequenced was PBMCs from the stem cell graft donor, taken from the stem cell graft. The source of these receptors is a human donor who donated a stem cell graft to a child with aplastic anemia. CDR3s include the opening cysteine and the closing phenylalanine or tryptophan. D genes are given only for firm matches. Not every row has a clone size; where given, it reads once, few, many or a size class.

TGTGCCAGTAGTCCAACTGATCGGTTTTCTTGGACGTATGAGCAGTTCTTC	CASSPTDRFSWTYEQFF	-	TRBV19	TRBJ2-1	-
TGCTGTGCTAGAGCCCCGTGGGACAGAGGATCCGGTGAAAAACTGTTTTTT	CCARAPWDRGSGEKLFF	-	TRBV20-1	TRBJ1-4	TRBD1
TGTGCCAGCTCACCTAGTTCAGGGGAAGCTTTCTTT	CASSPSSGEAFF	few	TRBV18	TRBJ1-1	-
TGCAGTGCTAGAGATCAAGGACGCACCGGGGAGCTGTTTTTT	CSARDQGRTGELFF	-	TRBV20-1	TRBJ2-2	-
TGTGCCAGCAGTTACACGGGGGGTCTGCACAATGAGCAGTTCTTC	CASSYTGGLHNEQFF	-	TRBV6-5	TRBJ2-1	TRBD2
TGTGCCAGCAGCCGGACTAGCGGGGTAGGGGAGCTGTTTTTT	CASSRTSGVGELFF	-	TRBV3-1	TRBJ2-2	TRBD2
TGTGCCAGCAGCCCTGGGGGGACACTGACCGGGGAGCTGTTTTTT	CASSPGGTLTGELFF	-	TRBV7-3	TRBJ2-2	-
TGTGCCTGGAGTAGACGACAGGGACGAAGCGAAAAACTGTTTTTT	CAWSRRQGRSEKLFF	-	TRBV30	TRBJ1-4	TRBD1
TGTGCCAGCAGTGAAGTATCGGGGGAGCCTCACAATGAGCAGTTCTTC	CASSEVSGEPHNEQFF	-	TRBV6-1	TRBJ2-1	-
TGTGCCAGCAGTTTCGGTAGCGGGATTGATACGCAGTATTTT	CASSFGSGIDTQYF	-	TRBV27	TRBJ2-3	TRBD2
TGTGCCAGCAGCCGCAGCCTGGGGCGTGGAACGTACGAGCAGTACTTC	CASSRSLGRGTYEQYF	few	TRBV3-1	TRBJ2-7	-
TGCAGTGCTAGAGATCCGGCGGAAACCACAGATACGCAGTATTTT	CSARDPAETTDTQYF	-	TRBV20-1	TRBJ2-3	-
TGCAGCGTTGAGCCCTTTACAGGGATGTCCACCTTC	CSVEPFTGMSTF	-	TRBV29-1	TRBJ1-2	-
TGTGCCATCAGTGAACTCGCGTCTTCCGACAATGAGCAGTTCTTC	CAISELASSDNEQFF	few	TRBV10-3	TRBJ2-1	-
TGTGCCAGCAATGACGGAGGGTTTCATCAGCCCCAGCATTTT	CASNDGGFHQPQHF	once	TRBV28	TRBJ1-5	-
TGTGCCAGCTCACCGGGCGTCGACGGGGCCAACGTCCTGACTTTC	CASSPGVDGANVLTF	few	TRBV18	TRBJ2-6	-